The table lists the clone carrying this TCR beta chain with a few counts. As yet, its antigen is unknown. Trimming stripped 8 bases from V and 5 bases from J, with 15 bases between. Germline V gene data show CDR1 as MNHEY and CDR2 as SVGEGT. This CDR3 has 13 amino acids. Construction of the TCRbeta library involved unique molecular identifiers. One entry per CDR3 protein results from TCRdb running MiXCR on the PCR reads. The top ten hold 14% of the sample, which has 450,000 to 550,000 distinct CDR3 sequences, approximately 10% seen once. This sample is part of a study of T-cell reconstitution after alpha-beta-depleted transplantation in children. Overall study findings and caveats: At the one-year point after transplant, T-cell counts and TCRbeta diversity were found to come mostly from T cells that had been newly produced.

Sequences were derived from PBMCs, mostly from graft donor cells, sampled 180 days after TCRalphabeta/CD19-depleted stem cell transplant. The chain carries TRBV6-2 or TRBV6-3 and TRBJ1-1; D unresolved. This TCR derives from a female patient between 2 and 15 years old who had a stem cell transplant for aplastic anemia, so the T cells may come from the graft donor. The CDR3: CASGAVASTEAFF. CDR3 nucleotide sequence: TGTGCCAGCGGAGCCGTGGCGAGTACTGAAGCTTTCTTT.